This T cell receptor beta chain appears in the sequencing data of a study of cytomegalovirus exposure and HLA in healthy donors. Unmatched junction bases numbered 5, after V lost 3 bases and J lost 5 bases. CDR3 size: 15 residues. Germline assignment: CDR1 MDHEN and CDR2 SYDVKM. Both 60 Vbeta primers and 13 Jbeta primers went into the PCR. Here immunoSEQ multiplex PCR was the method, and the copy in TCRdb shows in-frame clones only, minus some. The sample has some 130,000 clones, roughly two thirds seen once; the top ten hold 1% to 1.5%. The specimen was PBMCs. The V and J genes are TRBV28 and TRBJ2-3, with 10 positions matching TRBD2. The TCR comes from a woman aged 40 to 50 in good health and CMV-seronegative. CDR3 nucleotides: TGTGCCAGCAGTTTGATAGCGGGGGGCCAAGATACGCAGTATTTT. Its translation is CASSLIAGGQDTQYF.